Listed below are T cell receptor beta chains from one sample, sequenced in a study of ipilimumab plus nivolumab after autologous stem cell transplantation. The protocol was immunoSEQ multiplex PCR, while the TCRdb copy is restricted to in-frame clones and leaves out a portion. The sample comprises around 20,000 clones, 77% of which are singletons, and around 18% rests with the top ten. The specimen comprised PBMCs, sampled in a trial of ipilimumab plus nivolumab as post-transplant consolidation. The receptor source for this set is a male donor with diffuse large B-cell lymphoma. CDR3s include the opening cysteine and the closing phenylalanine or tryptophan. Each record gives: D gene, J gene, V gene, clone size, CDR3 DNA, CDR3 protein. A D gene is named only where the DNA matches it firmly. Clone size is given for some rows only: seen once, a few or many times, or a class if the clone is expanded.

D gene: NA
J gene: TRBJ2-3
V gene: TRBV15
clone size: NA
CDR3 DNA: TGTGCCACCAGTCCTGGCCAGAGAATGGGGCAGTATTTT
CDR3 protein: CATSPGQRMGQYF

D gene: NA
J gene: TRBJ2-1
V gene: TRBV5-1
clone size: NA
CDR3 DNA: TGCGCCAGCAGCTTGGGGTTAAGGAATGAGCAGTTCTTC
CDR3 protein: CASSLGLRNEQFF

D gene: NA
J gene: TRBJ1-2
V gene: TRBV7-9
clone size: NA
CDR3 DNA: TGTGCCAGCAGTGATCTGGTACACAGGGAGGTCGACGGCTACACCTTC
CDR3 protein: CASSDLVHREVDGYTF

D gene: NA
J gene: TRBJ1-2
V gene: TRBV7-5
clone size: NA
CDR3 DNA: TGTGCCAGAAGCCCCCTGGGGTTAAGGGATGGCTACACCTTC
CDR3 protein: CARSPLGLRDGYTF

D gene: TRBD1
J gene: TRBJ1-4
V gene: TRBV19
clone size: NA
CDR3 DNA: TGTGCCAGTAGTCTGCCGGGACAGTCGAATGAAAAACTGTTTTTT
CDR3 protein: CASSLPGQSNEKLFF

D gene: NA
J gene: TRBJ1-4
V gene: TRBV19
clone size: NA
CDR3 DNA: TGTGCCAGTAGTACGGCCCGTAGGACTAATGAAAAACTGTTTTTT
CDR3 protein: CASSTARRTNEKLFF

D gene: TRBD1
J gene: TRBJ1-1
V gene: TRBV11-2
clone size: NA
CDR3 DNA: TGTGCCAGCAGCACCGGACAGGCTCACACTGAAGCTTTCTTT
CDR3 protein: CASSTGQAHTEAFF

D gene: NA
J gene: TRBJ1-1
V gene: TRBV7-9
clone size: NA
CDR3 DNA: TGTGCCAGCAGCTTAGACGCGGGAGGGGGTTCGAACACTGAAGCTTTCTTT
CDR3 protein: CASSLDAGGGSNTEAFF

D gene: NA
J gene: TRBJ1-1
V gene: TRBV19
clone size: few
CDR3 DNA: TGTGCCAGTAGTAGGGACTTGCGGGCTTTCTTT
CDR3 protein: CASSRDLRAFF

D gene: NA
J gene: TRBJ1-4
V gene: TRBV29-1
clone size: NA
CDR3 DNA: TGCAGCGTTGAATCGTCCGAAAAACTGTTTTTT
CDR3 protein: CSVESSEKLFF

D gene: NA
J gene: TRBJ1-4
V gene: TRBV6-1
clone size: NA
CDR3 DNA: TGTGCCAGCAGGGAAAAAGCAACTAATGAAAAACTGTTTTTT
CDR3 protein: CASREKATNEKLFF

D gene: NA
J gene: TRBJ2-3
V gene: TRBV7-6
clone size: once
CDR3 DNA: TGTGCCAGCAGCTTAGGCCGCCCCAGTCCGCAGTATTTT
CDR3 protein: CASSLGRPSPQYF

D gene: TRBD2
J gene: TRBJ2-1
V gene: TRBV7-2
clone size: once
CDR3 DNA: TGTGCCAGCAGCTTAGTCTGGGGACTAGCGTACAATGAGCAGTTCTTC
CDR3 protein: CASSLVWGLAYNEQFF

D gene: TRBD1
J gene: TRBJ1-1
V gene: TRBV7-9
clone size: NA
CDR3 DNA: TGTGCCAGCAGCTTCTCAGGGGGGAACACTGAAGCTTTCTTT
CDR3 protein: CASSFSGGNTEAFF

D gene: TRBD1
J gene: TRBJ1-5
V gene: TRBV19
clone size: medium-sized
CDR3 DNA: TGTGCCAGTAGTGAAACAGGGGGCAATCAGCCCCAGCATTTT
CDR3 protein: CASSETGGNQPQHF

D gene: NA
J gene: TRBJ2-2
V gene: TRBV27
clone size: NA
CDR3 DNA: TGTGCCAGCAGTTCCGGGGAGCTGTTTTTT
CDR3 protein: CASSSGELFF

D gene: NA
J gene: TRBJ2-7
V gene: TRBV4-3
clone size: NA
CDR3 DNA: TGCGCCAGCAGCCCCACGTGGGGGTCCTATGAGCAGTACTTC
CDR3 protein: CASSPTWGSYEQYF

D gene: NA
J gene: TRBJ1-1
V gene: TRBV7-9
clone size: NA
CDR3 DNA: TGTGCCAGCAGGGAGCGGACAGCATTGGGCACTGAAGCTTTCTTT
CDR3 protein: CASRERTALGTEAFF

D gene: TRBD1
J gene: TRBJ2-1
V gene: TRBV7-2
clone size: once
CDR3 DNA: TGTGCCAGCAGCTCGGACAGGGCTTACAATGAGCAGTTCTTC
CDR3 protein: CASSSDRAYNEQFF

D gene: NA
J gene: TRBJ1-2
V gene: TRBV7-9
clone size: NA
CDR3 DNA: TGTGCCAGCAGCTTCGGCAGTGGAGACCTGAACTATGGCTACACCTTC
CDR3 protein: CASSFGSGDLNYGYTF

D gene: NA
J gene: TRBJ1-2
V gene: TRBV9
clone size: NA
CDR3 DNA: TGTGCCAGCAGCCTCCCCGGCAGGACGGTCTATGGCTACACCTTC
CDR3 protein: CASSLPGRTVYGYTF

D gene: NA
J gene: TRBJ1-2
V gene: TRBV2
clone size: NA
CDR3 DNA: TGTGCCAGCAGTGGGGAAAACTATGGCTACACCTTC
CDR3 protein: CASSGENYGYTF